The 14 T cell receptor beta chains below were found in one sample sequenced in a study of lymphopenia after photon versus proton radiotherapy. The repertoire was sequenced with immunoSEQ multiplex PCR; TCRdb's copy has only in-frame clones and lacks some. The sample has around 20,000 clones, about 93% seen once; the top ten hold 5.5% to 7.5%. The specimen comprised peripheral blood, sampled from a patient treated with photon-based radiotherapy. Receptors originate from a man aged 55-75 years with pancreatic cancer.

The V gene is TRBV4-1, the J gene TRBJ1-1, with a possible D match to TRBD1 (6 bases). The length of the CDR3 is 13 residues. From germline, CDR1 is MGHRA and CDR2 YSYEKL. Between the trimmed V and J ends, which lost 0 bases and 11 bases, there was a span of 13 bases. The CDR3 here is CASSQEGGWGAFF. For the CDR3, the DNA is TGCGCCAGCAGCCAAGAGGGGGGCTGGGGGGCTTTCTTT.

The chain carries TRBV4-1 and TRBJ2-5; no clear D. V dropped 0 bases and J dropped 5 bases, with 13 bases sitting between them. This CDR3 comprises 15 residues. Germline CDR1 and CDR2: MGHRA and YSYEKL. The CDR3 DNA reads TGCGCCAGCAGCCAAGATAGAGCGAGTTTTGAGACCCAGTACTTC. Translated, it gives CASSQDRASFETQYF.

The V call is TRBV7-2, the J call TRBJ2-5; D remains ambiguous. Deletions cut 5 bases from V and 5 bases from J, with 18 bases between. Germline lookup yields CDR1 SGHTA and CDR2 FQGNSA. The CDR3 contains 15 residues. Written as DNA, the CDR3 is TGTGCCAGCAGCCCCTTTGGGCTCATCGGGGAGACCCAGTACTTC. Amino acids: CASSPFGLIGETQYF.

This clone appeared a few times. The V call is TRBV19, the J call TRBJ1-6; 9 nucleotides match TRBD1. The germline V gene encodes CDR1 LNHDA and CDR2 SQIVND (reference sequence). The CDR3 extends over 13 amino acids. With 6 bases clipped from V and 9 bases from J, the junction kept 3 bases outside the gene matches. CDR3 sequence: CASRPGQGSPLHF. CDR3 sequence (DNA): TGTGCCAGTAGGCCGGGACAGGGTTCACCCCTCCACTTT.

The chain carries TRBV7-9 and TRBJ1-6; tentatively, D is TRBD1 (5 bases). The CDR3 consists of 15 residues. V was trimmed by 1 base and J by 9 bases, leaving 13 bases between them. The V gene's germline CDR1 is SEHNR and CDR2 FQNEAQ (reference sequence). CDR3 coding DNA: TGTGCCAGCAGCTTAGGACGGGGGAGAGGTTCACCCCTCCACTTT. Its translation: CASSLGRGRGSPLHF.

V usage is TRBV7-6 and J usage is TRBJ2-1, with 12 bases identical to TRBD2. The ends lost 5 bases at V and 8 bases at J; junction bases unmatched: 4. Germline V CDR1 and CDR2: SGHVS, FNYEAQ. The CDR3 consists of 14 residues. CDR3 amino acids: CASSHRLAGDEQFF. The DNA of the CDR3 is TGTGCCAGCAGCCACCGACTAGCGGGGGATGAGCAGTTCTTC.

V is TRBV6-1 and J is TRBJ2-3, with 11 bases lining up with TRBD2. CDR3 length: 14 residues. CDR1 is MNHNS and CDR2 is SASEGT in the germline V gene. The V and J ends lost 6 bases and 4 bases, in that order; junction bases with no gene match: 3. The CDR3 sequence is CASRVAGGADTQYF. CDR3 DNA: TGTGCCAGCAGGGTAGCGGGGGGGGCAGATACGCAGTATTTT.

The chain combines TRBV6-1 with TRBJ1-1; D unresolved. With 4 bases removed from V and 10 bases from J, the gap between germline ends came to 16 bases. The germline V gene encodes CDR1 MNHNS and CDR2 SASEGT. The CDR3 loop spans 13 amino acids. DNA of the CDR3: TGTGCCAGCAGTGTTTTTACTGATCTGGGAGCTTTCTTT. The encoded protein is CASSVFTDLGAFF.

This chain joins TRBV7-9 and TRBJ1-5; D gene ambiguous. Trimming shortened V by 3 bases and J by 2 bases, and 5 bases separated the two germline ends. Germline V gene sequence: CDR1 SEHNR, CDR2 FQNEAQ (reference sequence). The CDR3 sequence is 13 residues long. The CDR3 DNA sequence: TGTGCCAGCAGCTTCGGGGGCAATCAGCCCCAGCATTTT. Translation: CASSFGGNQPQHF.

This clone was detected only once. The rearrangement uses TRBV11-2 and TRBJ1-1; no firm D call. The CDR3 length is 12 residues. The germline V gene has CDR1 SGHAT and CDR2 FQNNGV. V lost 0 bases and J 11 bases, leaving 10 bases between the germline ends. The CDR3 loop reads CASSLDLGRAFF. The CDR3 coding sequence is TGTGCCAGCAGCTTAGATCTAGGCCGGGCTTTCTTT.

The chain employs TRBV30 and TRBJ2-5; D perhaps matches TRBD2 (6 bases). This CDR3 spans 13 amino acids. Germline CDR1 is GTSNPN and CDR2 is SVGIG (reference sequence). Deletions cut 8 bases from V and 5 bases from J, with 18 bases between. CDR3 loop: CAHQTWGGETQYF. The CDR3 nucleotides are TGTGCCCACCAGACGTGGGGAGGTGAGACCCAGTACTTC.

This rearrangement joins TRBV19 to TRBJ1-6, with 9 bases matching TRBD1. The CDR3 has 15 amino acids. V trimming: 5 bases; J trimming: 6 bases; junction bases outside the gene matches: 5. CDR1 and CDR2 (germline): LNHDA, SQIVND (reference sequence). In nucleotides, the CDR3 is TGTGCCAGTAGTCTCCTGACAGGGGGTAATTCACCCCTCCACTTT. It translates to CASSLLTGGNSPLHF.

CDR3 loop: CASSASGQNYGYTF. CDR3 in DNA: TGTGCCAGCAGCGCCTCAGGACAGAACTATGGCTACACCTTC. This chain joins TRBV9 and TRBJ1-2; a weak D match, TRBD1 (6 bases). V lost 3 bases and J lost 2, with 11 bases in between. Looked up from germline, CDR1 is SGDLS and CDR2 is YYNGEE. The CDR3 is made up of 14 amino acids.

This clone was seen only once. The CDR3 spells CASSEAPRGSYEQYF. The CDR3 DNA follows: TGTGCCAGCAGCGAGGCCCCACGGGGCTCCTACGAGCAGTACTTC. This chain joins TRBV7-9 and TRBJ2-7, with D possibly being TRBD2 (5 bases). V was clipped by 5 bases and J by 0 bases, with 14 bases between them. The CDR3 runs 15 residues. Looked up from germline, CDR1 is SEHNR and CDR2 is FQNEAQ (reference sequence).